The 4 T cell receptor beta chains reported below all come from one sample, sequenced in a study of T cell repertoires in cytomegalovirus infection. TCRdb re-called the reads with MiXCR, one entry per CDR3 protein. Of approximately 180,000 distinct CDR3 sequences listed, roughly 9.8% are singletons. The sample was PBMCs. Source of these receptors: a human donor in good health (CMV status not recorded). Some clones in this sample may be carry-over from other donors' samples.

This clonotype showed up many times. V usage is TRBV2 and J usage is TRBJ2-1; 10 positions agree with TRBD1. Per germline, CDR1 SNHLY and CDR2 FYNNEI. The CDR3 is made up of 15 amino acids. Germline trimming cut 7 bases from V and 3 bases from J; bases unmatched to any gene: 6. CDR3 residues: CASMRDRGYYNEQFF. The CDR3 nucleotides are TGTGCCAGCATGAGGGACAGGGGATACTACAATGAGCAGTTCTTC.

A remark on this clonotype: A much larger clone differs from this one at a single base, so this may be a read error. This chain joins TRBV29-1 and TRBJ1-4; 10 bases map to TRBD1. V lost 7 bases and J lost 7; bases outside the gene matches: 9. Germline V gene sequence: CDR1 SQVTM, CDR2 ANQGSEA. CDR3 length: 14 residues. CDR3 residues: CSARRTGGCEKLFF. The CDR3, as DNA: TGCAGCGCTCGTAGGACAGGGGGTTGTGAAAAACTGTTTTTT.

This clonotype was found a few times. V usage is TRBV19 and J usage is TRBJ1-5; the D is unclear. The CDR3 consists of 15 residues. Germline-derived CDR1 and CDR2 are LNHDA and SQIVND (reference sequence). Trimming left V 1 base short and J 3 bases short, with 10 bases between. CDR3 sequence (DNA): TGTGCCAGTAGTATAGGGCAGAGCATCAATCAGCCCCAGCATTTT. It encodes CASSIGQSINQPQHF.

In this sample, this clonotype turned up a few times. The chain has TRBV7-9 and TRBJ1-1, with 8 bases fitting TRBD1. J was trimmed by 1 base and V by 8 bases; bases with no gene match: 6. The CDR3 has 14 residues. CDR1 is SEHNR and CDR2 is FQNEAQ in the germline V gene (reference sequence). The CDR3 DNA reads as TGTGCCAGCGGTCCAGGACAGGGGAACACTGAAGCTTTCTTT. It is translated as CASGPGQGNTEAFF.